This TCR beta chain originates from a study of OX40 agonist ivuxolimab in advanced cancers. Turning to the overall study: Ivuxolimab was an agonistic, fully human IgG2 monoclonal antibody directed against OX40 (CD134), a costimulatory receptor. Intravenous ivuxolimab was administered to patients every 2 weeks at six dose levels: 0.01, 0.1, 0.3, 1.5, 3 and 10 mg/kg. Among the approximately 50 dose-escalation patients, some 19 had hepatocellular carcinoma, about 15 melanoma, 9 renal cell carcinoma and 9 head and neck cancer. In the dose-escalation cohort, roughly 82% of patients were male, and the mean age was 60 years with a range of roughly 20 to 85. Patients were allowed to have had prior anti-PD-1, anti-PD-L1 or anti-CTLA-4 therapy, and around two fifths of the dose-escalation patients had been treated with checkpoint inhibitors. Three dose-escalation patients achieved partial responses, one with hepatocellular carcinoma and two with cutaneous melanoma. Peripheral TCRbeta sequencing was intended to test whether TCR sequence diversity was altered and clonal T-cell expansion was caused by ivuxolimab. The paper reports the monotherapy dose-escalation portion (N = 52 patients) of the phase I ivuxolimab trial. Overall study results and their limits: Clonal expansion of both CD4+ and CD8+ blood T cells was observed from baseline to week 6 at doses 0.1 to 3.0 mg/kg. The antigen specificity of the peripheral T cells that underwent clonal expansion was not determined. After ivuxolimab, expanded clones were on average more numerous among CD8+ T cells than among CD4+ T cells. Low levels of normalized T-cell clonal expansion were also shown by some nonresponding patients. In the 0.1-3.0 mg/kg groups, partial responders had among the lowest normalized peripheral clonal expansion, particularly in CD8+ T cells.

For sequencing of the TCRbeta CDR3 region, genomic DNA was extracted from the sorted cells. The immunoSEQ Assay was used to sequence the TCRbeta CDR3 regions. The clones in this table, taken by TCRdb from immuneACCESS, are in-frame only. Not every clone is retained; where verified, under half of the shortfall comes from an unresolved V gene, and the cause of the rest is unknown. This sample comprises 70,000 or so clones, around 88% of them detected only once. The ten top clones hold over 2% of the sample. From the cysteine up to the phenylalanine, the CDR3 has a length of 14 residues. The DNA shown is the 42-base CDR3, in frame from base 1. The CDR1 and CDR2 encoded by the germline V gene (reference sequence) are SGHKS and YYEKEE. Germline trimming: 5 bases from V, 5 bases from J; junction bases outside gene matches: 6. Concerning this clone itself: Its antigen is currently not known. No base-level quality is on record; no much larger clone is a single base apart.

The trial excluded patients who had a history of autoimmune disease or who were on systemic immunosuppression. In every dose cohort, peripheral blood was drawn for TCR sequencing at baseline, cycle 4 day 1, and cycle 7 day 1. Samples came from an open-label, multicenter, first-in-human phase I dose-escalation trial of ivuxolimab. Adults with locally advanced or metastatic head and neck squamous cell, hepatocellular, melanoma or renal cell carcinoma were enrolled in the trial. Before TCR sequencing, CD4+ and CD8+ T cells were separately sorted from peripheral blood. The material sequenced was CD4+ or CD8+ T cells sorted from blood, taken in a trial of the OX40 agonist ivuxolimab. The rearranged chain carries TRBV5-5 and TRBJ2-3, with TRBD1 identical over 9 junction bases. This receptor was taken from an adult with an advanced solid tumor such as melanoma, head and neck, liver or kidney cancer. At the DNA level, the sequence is TGTGCCAGCAGTCCTCGGACAGGGGAAGATACGCAGTATTTT. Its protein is CASSPRTGEDTQYF.